The 18 T cell receptor beta chains in this list originate from one sample, sequenced in a study of T cells in Graves' hyperthyroidism and ophthalmopathy. The source material, RNA transcripts, was used to amplify TCR beta CDR3 regions. HTBI primers were used for first-round RT-PCR of the TCR CDR3. In TCRdb, the multiplex PCR reads were re-called with MiXCR into one record per CDR3 protein. The sample consists of around 340,000 distinct CDR3 sequences, around 20% of them appearing once. The sequenced sample consisted of blood. These receptors all stem from a woman in her fifties or sixties with Graves' hyperthyroidism.

This clonotype came up many times. This rearrangement joins TRBV7-8 to TRBJ2-1; possible D gene TRBD2, 6 bases. The germline CDR1 and CDR2 sequences are SGHVS and FQNEAQ. The CDR3 length is 16 residues. V lost 6 bases to trimming and J lost 0 bases, with 15 bases between them. CDR3 in DNA: TGTGCCAGCAGGCCGGTCCTAGCGAGCTCCTACAATGAGCAGTTCTTC. Amino acids: CASRPVLASSYNEQFF.

This clonotype showed up many times. This rearrangement joins TRBV11-2 to TRBJ2-4, with D perhaps matching TRBD1 or TRBD2 (5 bases each). The V and J ends lost 1 base and 1 base respectively, with 14 bases between them. CDR1 and CDR2 (germline): SGHAT, FQNNGV. This CDR3 region has 17 residues. The DNA of the CDR3 is TGTGCCAGCAGCTTAGTTAGGGGTGGACTGGCCAAAAACATTCAGTACTTC. It codes for CASSLVRGGLAKNIQYF.

The chain couples TRBV6-1 to TRBJ1-1; unclear D gene. CDR3 length: 14 residues. Trimming took off 4 bases at V and 2 bases at J, with 11 bases between the two ends. Germline assignment: CDR1 MNHNS and CDR2 SASEGT. CDR3 sequence: CASSATTTNTEAFF. For the CDR3, the DNA is TGTGCCAGCAGTGCGACGACGACCAACACTGAAGCTTTCTTT.

This clonotype appeared a few times. This chain uses TRBV4-2 with TRBJ2-2; 8 nucleotides match TRBD2. The CDR3 loop spans 17 amino acids. The trim removed 0 bases at V and 6 bases at J, leaving 9 bases unmatched. Germline CDR1 LGHNA, CDR2 YNFKEQ. CDR3 loop: CASSQDDGGGRSGELFF. CDR3 in DNA: TGTGCCAGCAGCCAAGACGACGGGGGGGGCCGATCCGGGGAGCTGTTTTTT.

This clonotype was seen a few times. This chain links TRBV3-1 with TRBJ2-7, with D perhaps TRBD1 or TRBD2 (6 bases each). This CDR3 has 16 amino acids. CDR1 is LGHDT and CDR2 is YNNKEL in the germline V gene (reference sequence). Deletions cut 1 base from V and 6 bases from J, with 19 bases between. The CDR3 DNA follows: TGTGCCAGCAGCCAAGGGCTAGCGCGCAGGGGTGGCGAGCAGTACTTC. Protein: CASSQGLARRGGEQYF.

CDR3: CASSSGLVGDYEQYF. CDR3 sequence (DNA): TGTGCCAGCAGCTCGGGACTAGTGGGAGACTACGAGCAGTACTTC. The chain joins TRBV5-6 to TRBJ2-7, with 8 positions matching TRBD2. Germline V CDR1 and CDR2: SGHDT, YYEEEE. This CDR3 is built from 15 residues. V lost 3 bases, J lost 3 bases, and 8 bases stayed unmatched.

This clonotype showed up many times. The chain employs TRBV5-1 and TRBJ2-5, with D tentatively TRBD1 (6 bases). The V gene lost 0 bases and the J gene lost 5 bases, with 14 bases spanning the gap. Germline CDR1 and CDR2: SGHRS and YFSETQ. CDR3 length equals 15 residues. The CDR3 coding sequence is TGCGCCAGCAGCTTGGCCGTCGGGCAGGGGGAGACCCAGTACTTC. Translated, it gives CASSLAVGQGETQYF.

This clonotype was counted only a few times. A much more abundant neighbour one base away suggests this may be a read error. This chain connects TRBV20-1 to TRBJ2-7; D gene uncertain. Per germline, CDR1 DFQATT and CDR2 SNEGSKA (reference sequence). This CDR3 is built from 11 residues. The CDR3 reads CSARDLYGQYF. In nucleotides, the CDR3 is TGCAGTGCTAGAGATCTCTACGGGCAGTACTTC.

In its sample, this clonotype was seen many times. The rearrangement joins TRBV5-1 to TRBJ2-7, with TRBD2 matching over 7 bases. Trimming at V came to 5 bases and at J to 1 base, leaving 9 bases not matched to a gene. Per germline, CDR1 SGHRS and CDR2 YFSETQ. The CDR3 extends over 15 amino acids. The CDR3 nucleotides are TGCGCCAGCAGAAACCCGGGACTACTATCCTACGAGCAGTACTTC. This encodes CASRNPGLLSYEQYF.

CDR3 DNA: TGTGCCAGCAGCGATCCGGGACAGGTCAATGAGCAGTTCTTC. Translated: CASSDPGQVNEQFF. This chain uses TRBV9 with TRBJ2-1; 8 positions agree with TRBD1. Trimming at V came to 3 bases and at J to 6 bases, leaving 5 bases not matched to a gene. CDR1 is SGDLS, CDR2 YYNGEE, per germline. This CDR3 has 14 residues. Full variable domain (missing parts from reference TRBV9 and TRBJ2-1): DSGVTQTPKHLITATGQRVTLRCSPRSGDLSVYWYQQSLDQGLQFLIQYYNGEERAKGNILERFSAQQFPDLHSELNLSSLELGDSALYFCASSDPGQVNEQFFGPGTRLTVL.

This clonotype was recorded many times. The chain links TRBV20-1 to TRBJ2-2; 9 bases align to TRBD1. The CDR3 covers 15 residues. CDR1 DFQATT and CDR2 SNEGSKA come from the germline V gene (reference sequence). V shed 3 bases, J shed 7 bases, and the junction held 9 bases outside the gene matches. This chain's CDR3 is CSASSPGTGIGELFF. In nucleotides, the CDR3 is TGCAGTGCTAGTAGTCCCGGGACAGGGATCGGGGAGCTGTTTTTT.

The chain couples TRBV7-8 to TRBJ2-5, with 8 positions matching TRBD2. CDR3 length equals 14 residues. Germline V gene data show CDR1 as SGHVS and CDR2 as FQNEAQ. After removal of 2 bases from V and 7 bases from J, the junction contained 6 bases not matched to a gene. For the CDR3, the DNA is TGTGCCAGCAGCTTATCGGGGGGGGGAGCGACCCAGTACTTC. Protein product: CASSLSGGGATQYF.

This clonotype has a handful of counts. The chain employs TRBV24-1 and TRBJ2-1; 8 bases line up with TRBD1. CDR1 and CDR2 from the germline V gene are KGHDR and SFDVKD. CDR3 length: 17 residues. The V segment lost 8 bases and the J segment 6 bases; nucleotides outside the gene matches: 17. The CDR3 loop reads CATTQQGEKDGINEQFF. CDR3 in DNA: TGTGCCACCACCCAACAGGGGGAGAAGGACGGGATCAATGAGCAGTTCTTC.

This clonotype was observed at least ten times. V is TRBV2 and J is TRBJ1-1; D unresolved. Germline assignment: CDR1 SNHLY and CDR2 FYNNEI. The CDR3 has 11 amino acids. Trimming removed 6 bases at V and 5 bases at J, with 7 bases between. The CDR3 here is CASRVITEAFF. The DNA for the CDR3 is TGTGCCAGCAGGGTGATTACTGAAGCTTTCTTT.

This clonotype was found a few times. One end of the junction is discordant with germline, which a read error may explain. CDR3: CSAVRRRGGTDAQYF. The CDR3 nucleotides read TGCAGTGCCGTCCGGCGGCGGGGGGGCACAGATGCGCAGTATTTT. This chain uses TRBV20-1 with TRBJ2-3; 9 positions agree with TRBD2. The CDR3 is 15 residues long. The germline V gene encodes CDR1 DFQATT and CDR2 SNEGSKA (reference sequence).

This clonotype was observed many times. This chain connects TRBV6-1 to TRBJ1-1; no definite D call. CDR3 length equals 13 residues. V lost 5 bases and J lost 0, with 7 bases in between. Germline V gene lookup returns CDR1 MNHNS and CDR2 SASEGT. Here the CDR3 DNA reads TGTGCCAGCAGTCGAACATTGAACACTGAAGCTTTCTTT. It translates to CASSRTLNTEAFF.

In its sample, this clonotype was seen many times. This sequence joins TRBV18 and TRBJ1-3; maybe TRBD1 (5 bases). CDR1 and CDR2 from the germline V gene are KGHSH and LQKENI. The V end lost 3 bases, the J end lost 5 bases, and 14 bases lay between the germline ends. The CDR3 totals 15 residues. CDR3 in DNA: TGTGCCAGCTCACCGGGACCGAGGGCCAGAAACACCATATATTTT. Translation gives CASSPGPRARNTIYF.

This chain links TRBV28 with TRBJ2-4; unclear D gene. The germline gives CDR1 MDHEN, CDR2 SYDVKM. The CDR3 is 14 residues long. The V end was cut by 4 bases, the J end by 0 bases, with 7 bases between. CDR3 residues: CASSSHIAKNIQYF. For the CDR3, the DNA is TGTGCCAGCAGTTCCCATATAGCCAAAAACATTCAGTACTTC.